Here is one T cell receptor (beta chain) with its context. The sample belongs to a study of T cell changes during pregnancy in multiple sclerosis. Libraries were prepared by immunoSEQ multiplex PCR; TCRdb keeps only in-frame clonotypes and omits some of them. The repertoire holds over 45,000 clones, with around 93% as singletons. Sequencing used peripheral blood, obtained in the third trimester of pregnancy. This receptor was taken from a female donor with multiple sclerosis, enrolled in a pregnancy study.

CDR3 DNA sequence: TGTGCCAGCAGCTTGGCCAGCTCTGGAAACACCATATATTTT. It specifies CASSLASSGNTIYF. V gene TRBV5-6 combines with J gene TRBJ1-3, with unresolved D. V was cut by 0 bases and J by 0 bases, with 4 bases left in between. The length of the CDR3 is 14 residues. Looked up from germline, CDR1 is SGHDT and CDR2 is YYEEEE.